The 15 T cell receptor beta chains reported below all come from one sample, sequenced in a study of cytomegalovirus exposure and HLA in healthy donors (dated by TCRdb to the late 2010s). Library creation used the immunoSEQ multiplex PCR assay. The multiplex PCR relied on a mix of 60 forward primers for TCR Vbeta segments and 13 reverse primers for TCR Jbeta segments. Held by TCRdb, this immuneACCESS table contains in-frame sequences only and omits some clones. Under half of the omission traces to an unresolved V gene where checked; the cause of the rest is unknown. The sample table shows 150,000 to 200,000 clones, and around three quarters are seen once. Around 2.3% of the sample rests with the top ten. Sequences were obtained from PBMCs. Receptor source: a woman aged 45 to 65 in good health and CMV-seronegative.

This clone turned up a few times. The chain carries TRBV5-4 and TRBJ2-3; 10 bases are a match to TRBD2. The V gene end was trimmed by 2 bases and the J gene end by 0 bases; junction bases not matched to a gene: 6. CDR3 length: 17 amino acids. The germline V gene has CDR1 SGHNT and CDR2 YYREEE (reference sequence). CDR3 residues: CASSFDLTSGSTDTQYF. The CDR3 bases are TGTGCCAGCAGCTTCGACCTGACTAGCGGGAGCACAGATACGCAGTATTTT.

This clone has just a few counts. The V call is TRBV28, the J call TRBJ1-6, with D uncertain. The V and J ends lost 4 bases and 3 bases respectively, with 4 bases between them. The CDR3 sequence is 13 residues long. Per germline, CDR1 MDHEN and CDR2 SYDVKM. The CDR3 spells CASSSNYNSPLHF. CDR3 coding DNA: TGTGCCAGCAGTTCCAACTATAATTCACCCCTCCACTTT. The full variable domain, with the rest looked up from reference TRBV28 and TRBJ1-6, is DVKVTQSSRYLVKRTGEKVFLECVQDMDHENMFWYRQDPGLGLRLIYFSYDVKMKEKGDIPEGYSVSREKKERFSLILESASTNQTSMYLCASSSNYNSPLHFGNGTRLTVT.

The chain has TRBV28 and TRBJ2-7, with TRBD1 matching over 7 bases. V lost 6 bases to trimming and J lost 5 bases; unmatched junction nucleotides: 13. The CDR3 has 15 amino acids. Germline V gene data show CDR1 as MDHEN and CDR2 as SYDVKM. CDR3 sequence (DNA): TGTGCCAGCAGCTTTGGTAAAGGGGGCAACGACGAGCAGTACTTC. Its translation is CASSFGKGGNDEQYF.

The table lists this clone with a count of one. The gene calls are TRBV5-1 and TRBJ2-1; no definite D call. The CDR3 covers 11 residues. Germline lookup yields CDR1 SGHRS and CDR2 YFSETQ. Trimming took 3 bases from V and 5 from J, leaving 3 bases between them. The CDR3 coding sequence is TGCGCCAGCAGCTCTAACAATGAGCAGTTCTTC. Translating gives CASSSNNEQFF.

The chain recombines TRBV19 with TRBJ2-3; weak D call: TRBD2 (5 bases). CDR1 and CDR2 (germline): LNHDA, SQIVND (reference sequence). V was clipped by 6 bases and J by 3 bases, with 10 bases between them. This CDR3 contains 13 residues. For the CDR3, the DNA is TGTGCCAGTAGACCCCCGGGAACAGATACGCAGTATTTT. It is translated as CASRPPGTDTQYF.

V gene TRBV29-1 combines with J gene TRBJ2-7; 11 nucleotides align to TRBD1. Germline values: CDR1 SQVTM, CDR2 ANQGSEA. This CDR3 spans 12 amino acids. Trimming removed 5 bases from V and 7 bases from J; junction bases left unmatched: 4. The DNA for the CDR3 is TGCAGCGTTTTGGGACAGGGGGGTGAGCAGTACTTC. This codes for CSVLGQGGEQYF.

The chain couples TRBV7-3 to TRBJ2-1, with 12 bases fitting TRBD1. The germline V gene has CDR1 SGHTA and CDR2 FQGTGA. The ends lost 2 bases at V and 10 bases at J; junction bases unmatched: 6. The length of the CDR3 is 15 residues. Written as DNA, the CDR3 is TGTGCCAGCAGCTTAGACCGGGACAGGGGGCGCGAGCAGTTCTTC. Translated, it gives CASSLDRDRGREQFF.

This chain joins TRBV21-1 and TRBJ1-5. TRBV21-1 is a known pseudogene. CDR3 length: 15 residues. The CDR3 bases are TGTGCCAGCAGCACCGGCGGGTATAGCAATCAGCCCCAGCATTTT. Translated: CASSTGGYSNQPQHF.

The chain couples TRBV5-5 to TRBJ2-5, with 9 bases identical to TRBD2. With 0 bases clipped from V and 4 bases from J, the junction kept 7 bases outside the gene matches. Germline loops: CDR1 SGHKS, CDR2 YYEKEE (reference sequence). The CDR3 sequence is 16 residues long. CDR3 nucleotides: TGTGCCAGCAGCTTGGTGGCCGCGGGGGGGGTAGAGACCCAGTACTTC. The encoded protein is CASSLVAAGGVETQYF.

The CDR3: CASSTQTAIGPKLFF. The CDR3, as DNA: TGTGCCAGCAGCACCCAGACAGCGATAGGGCCCAAACTGTTTTTT. The chain employs TRBV7-2 and TRBJ1-4; D possibly corresponds to TRBD1 (5 bases). The ends were cut back, 5 bases at V and 11 bases at J, with 21 bases in the middle. This CDR3 contains 15 residues. Germline assignment: CDR1 SGHTA and CDR2 FQGNSA.

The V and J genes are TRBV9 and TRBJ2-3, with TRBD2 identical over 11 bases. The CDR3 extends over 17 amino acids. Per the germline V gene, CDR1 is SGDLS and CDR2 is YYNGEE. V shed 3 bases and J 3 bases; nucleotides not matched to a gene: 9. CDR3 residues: CASSASPSSGRTDTQYF. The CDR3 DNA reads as TGTGCCAGCAGCGCCTCGCCCTCTAGCGGGAGGACAGATACGCAGTATTTT.

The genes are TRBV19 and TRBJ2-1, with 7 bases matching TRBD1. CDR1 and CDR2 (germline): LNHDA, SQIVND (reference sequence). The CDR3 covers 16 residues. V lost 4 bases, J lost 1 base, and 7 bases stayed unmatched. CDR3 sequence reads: CASSTLRGQSYNEQFF. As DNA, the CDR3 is TGTGCCAGTAGTACCCTCCGGGGACAGTCCTACAATGAGCAGTTCTTC.

The CDR3: CASTPEGQDGNTEAFF. CDR3 DNA: TGTGCCAGTACCCCGGAGGGGCAAGACGGAAACACTGAAGCTTTCTTT. The genes are TRBV19 and TRBJ1-1; a weak D match, TRBD1 (5 bases). This CDR3 region has 16 residues. Per germline, CDR1 LNHDA and CDR2 SQIVND (reference sequence). The V and J ends lost 7 bases and 2 bases respectively, with 20 bases between them. The entire variable domain, with the rest obtained from reference TRBV19 and TRBJ1-1, is as follows: DGGITQSPKYLFRKEGQNVTLSCEQNLNHDAMYWYRQDPGQGLRLIYYSQIVNDFQKGDIAEGYSVSREKKESFPLTVTSAQKNPTAFYLCASTPEGQDGNTEAFFGQGTRLTVV.

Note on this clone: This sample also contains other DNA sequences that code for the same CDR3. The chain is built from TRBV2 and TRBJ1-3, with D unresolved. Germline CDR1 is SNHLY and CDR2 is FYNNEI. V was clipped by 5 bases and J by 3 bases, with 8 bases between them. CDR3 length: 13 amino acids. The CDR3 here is CASSSDIGNTIYF. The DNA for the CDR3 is TGTGCCAGCAGTTCCGACATTGGAAACACCATATATTTT.

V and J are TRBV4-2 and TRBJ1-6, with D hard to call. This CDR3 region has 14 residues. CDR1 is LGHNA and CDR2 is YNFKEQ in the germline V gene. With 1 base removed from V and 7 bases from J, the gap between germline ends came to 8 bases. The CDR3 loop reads CASSQGGINSPLHF. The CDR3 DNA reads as TGTGCCAGCAGCCAAGGAGGGATCAATTCACCCCTCCACTTT.